The 31 T cell receptor beta chains given below trace back to one sample, sequenced in a study of blood T cell repertoires in COVID-19. Repertoires were generated with immunoSEQ multiplex PCR, while TCRdb's copy carries only in-frame clones and drops some. This table holds about 150,000 clones, about four fifths found once. Source material: peripheral blood. The receptors come from an older man with acute or convalescent COVID-19.

The CDR3 DNA reads as TGTGCCAGCAGCCAAGGTAGGGCCAGGGACACCGGGGAGCTGTTTTTT. It codes for CASSQGRARDTGELFF. The chain combines TRBV3-1 (or the pseudogene TRBV3-2) with TRBJ2-2; TRBD1 is a possible D gene (5 bases). Germline V gene data show CDR1 as LGHDT and CDR2 as YNNKEL (reference sequence). The CDR3 runs to 16 residues. Between the trimmed V and J ends, which lost 1 base and 3 bases, there was a span of 12 bases.

In DNA, the CDR3 is TGTGCCAGCAGTGAGACTAGCGGGGGGGGCCTAGATACGCAGTATTTT. It is translated as CASSETSGGGLDTQYF. The V gene is TRBV28, the J gene TRBJ2-3, with TRBD2 matching over 14 bases. Trimming removed 5 bases from V and 5 bases from J; junction bases left unmatched: 6. Per the germline V gene, CDR1 is MDHEN and CDR2 is SYDVKM. This CDR3 has 16 amino acids.

This chain links TRBV28 with TRBJ1-6; weak D call: TRBD1 (5 bases). Per the germline V gene, CDR1 is MDHEN and CDR2 is SYDVKM. The CDR3 is 13 residues long. The V end was cut by 10 bases, the J end by 7 bases, with 14 bases between. The DNA of the CDR3 is TGTGCCACCACGGGGGGGGACAATTCACCCCTCCACTTT. Amino acid sequence: CATTGGDNSPLHF.

This clone was counted a few times. This chain joins TRBV18 and TRBJ2-1, with a tentative D call TRBD2 (5 bases). The CDR3 consists of 13 residues. CDR1 and CDR2 from the germline V gene are KGHSH and LQKENI. With 5 bases removed from V and 4 bases from J, the gap between germline ends came to 9 bases. CDR3 in DNA: TGTGCCAGCTCATCCGCGGGTTACAATGAGCAGTTCTTC. It yields the protein CASSSAGYNEQFF.

This chain connects TRBV5-1 to TRBJ2-7; D remains unclear. Germline assignment: CDR1 SGHRS and CDR2 YFSETQ. V shed 2 bases and J shed 3 bases, with 9 bases lying between them. CDR3 length: 13 amino acids. CDR3 protein: CASSLPTGYEQYF. CDR3 nucleotides: TGCGCCAGCAGCTTACCCACGGGCTACGAGCAGTACTTC. Based on the CDR3 plus reference TRBV5-1 and TRBJ2-7, the full variable domain is KAGVTQTPRYLIKTRGQQVTLSCSPISGHRSVSWYQQTPGQGLQFLFEYFSETQRNKGNFPGRFSGRQFSNSRSEMNVSTLELGDSALYLCASSLPTGYEQYFGPGTRLTVT.

This clone was observed a few times. The genes are TRBV11-2 and TRBJ2-5, with D maybe TRBD2 (5 bases). The CDR3 runs to 16 residues. Per germline, CDR1 SGHAT and CDR2 FQNNGV. The V and J ends lost 3 bases and 5 bases respectively, with 19 bases between them. The CDR3 is CASSFGRPILGETQYF. The DNA of the CDR3 is TGTGCCAGCAGCTTTGGGAGACCGATTCTGGGGGAGACCCAGTACTTC.

CDR3 coding DNA: TGTGCCAGCAATCAAGACAGGGGCCGACTTTTTAATTCACCCCTCCACTTT. The encoded protein is CASNQDRGRLFNSPLHF. V and J are TRBV2 and TRBJ1-6, with 8 bases matching TRBD1. CDR3 length: 17 residues. Germline trimming cut 7 bases from V and 6 bases from J; bases unmatched to any gene: 14. From germline, CDR1 is SNHLY and CDR2 FYNNEI. Full variable domain (missing parts from reference TRBV2 and TRBJ1-6): EPEVTQTPSHQVTQMGQEVILRCVPISNHLYFYWYRQILGQKVEFLVSFYNNEISEKSEIFDDQFSVERPDGSNFTLKIRSTKLEDSAMYFCASNQDRGRLFNSPLHFGNGTRLTVT.

A remark on this clone: This specimen includes other DNA sequences encoding the same CDR3. The chain has TRBV7-3 and TRBJ1-1; perhaps TRBD1 as D (6 bases). Germline CDR1 is SGHTA and CDR2 is FQGTGA. V lost 5 bases and J 5 bases, leaving 15 bases between the germline ends. The CDR3 is made up of 14 amino acids. CDR3 loop: CASSPQGLGTEAFF. In DNA, the CDR3 is TGTGCCAGCAGCCCACAGGGCCTTGGGACTGAAGCTTTCTTT. Full variable domain (outside the CDR3, taken from reference TRBV7-3 and TRBJ1-1): GAGVSQTPSNKVTEKGKYVELRCDPISGHTALYWYRQSLGQGPEFLIYFQGTGAADDSGLPNDRFFAVRPEGSVSTLKIQRTERGDSAVYLCASSPQGLGTEAFFGQGTRLTVV.

The chain combines TRBV27 with TRBJ1-5, with D possibly matching TRBD1 (6 bases). Trimming pared 7 bases from V and 6 bases from J, leaving 28 bases between. Germline V gene sequence: CDR1 MNHEY, CDR2 SMNVEV (reference sequence). The length of the CDR3 is 18 residues. CDR3 DNA: TGTGCCAGCACCTTAGGGCTGAAACAGGGTTCTCTCAGTCAGCCCCAGCATTTT. Translation: CASTLGLKQGSLSQPQHF.

The chain uses TRBV5-1 and TRBJ2-3; D perhaps matches TRBD2 (6 bases). V was shortened by 3 bases and J by 0 bases, with 11 bases between the two germline ends. Germline-derived CDR1 and CDR2 are SGHRS and YFSETQ. The CDR3 has 15 residues. The CDR3 spells CASSSGGQSTDTQYF. The CDR3 coding sequence is TGCGCCAGCAGCTCCGGAGGGCAGAGCACAGATACGCAGTATTTT. Full variable domain (rest looked up from reference TRBV5-1 and TRBJ2-3): KAGVTQTPRYLIKTRGQQVTLSCSPISGHRSVSWYQQTPGQGLQFLFEYFSETQRNKGNFPGRFSGRQFSNSRSEMNVSTLELGDSALYLCASSSGGQSTDTQYFGPGTRLTVL.

The V gene is TRBV5-6, the J gene TRBJ1-2; D unclear. V lost 0 bases, J lost 3 bases, and 12 bases lay in between. Germline V gene lookup returns CDR1 SGHDT and CDR2 YYEEEE. The length of the CDR3 is 15 residues. The CDR3 sequence is CASSLVGGLDYGYTF. The CDR3 DNA sequence: TGTGCCAGCAGCTTGGTCGGCGGGCTCGACTATGGCTACACCTTC.

The chain combines TRBV5-1 with TRBJ1-2; D might be TRBD1 (5 bases). The V gene lost 4 bases and the J gene lost 7 bases, with 17 bases spanning the gap. Germline-derived CDR1 and CDR2 are SGHRS and YFSETQ. The CDR3 has 14 amino acids. The CDR3 region has the DNA TGCGCCAGCAGCCCGGACGGGGGAGAGGGTGGCTACACCTTC. It yields the protein CASSPDGGEGGYTF.

V usage is TRBV5-4 and J usage is TRBJ1-4; TRBD1 matches 8 bases. The germline V gene has CDR1 SGHNT and CDR2 YYREEE (reference sequence). With 4 bases clipped from V and 3 bases from J, the junction kept 2 bases outside the gene matches. The CDR3 totals 14 residues. For the CDR3, the DNA is TGTGCCAGCAGCCAGGGACAGGCTAATGAAAAACTGTTTTTT. It encodes CASSQGQANEKLFF.

The CDR3 here is CASSFEPGTEAFF. DNA of the CDR3: TGTGCCAGCAGCTTCGAGCCGGGCACTGAAGCTTTCTTT. The J gene is TRBJ1-1, the V gene TRBV11-3; D remains unclear. The germline V gene has CDR1 SGHNT and CDR2 YENEEA. Trimming took 3 bases from V and 4 from J, leaving 9 bases between them. The CDR3 sequence is 13 residues long.

This clone came up once. The chain carries TRBV5-1 and TRBJ2-7; perhaps TRBD2 as D (6 bases). The germline V and J ends were trimmed by 4 bases and 1 base, with 15 bases remaining between them. CDR1 and CDR2 from the germline V gene are SGHRS and YFSETQ. There are 15 residues in the CDR3. CDR3 DNA sequence: TGCGCCAGCAGCCTGGACACGGGGACTTCCTACGAGCAGTACTTC. It translates to CASSLDTGTSYEQYF.

The gene calls are TRBV29-1 and TRBJ2-5, with 14 bases lining up with TRBD2. V lost 7 bases, J lost 4 bases, and 5 bases stayed unmatched. Germline CDR1 SQVTM, CDR2 ANQGSEA. The length of the CDR3 is 14 residues. The CDR3 DNA follows: TGCAGCGAAACGGGACTAGCGGGAGCAGAGACCCAGTACTTC. Amino acids: CSETGLAGAETQYF.

V and J are TRBV10-2 and TRBJ1-5; D uncertain. V gave up 6 bases and J gave up 2 bases, with 11 bases separating them. Germline V gives CDR1 WSHSY, CDR2 SAAADI. The CDR3 loop spans 14 amino acids. CDR3: CASRAGIGNQPQHF. CDR3 in DNA: TGCGCCAGCAGGGCGGGCATTGGCAATCAGCCCCAGCATTTT.

This clone has just one count. The rearrangement links TRBV10-2 to TRBJ2-1, with TRBD2 identical over 13 bases. The V gene's germline CDR1 is WSHSY and CDR2 SAAADI. The CDR3 runs to 16 residues. J gave up 10 bases and V 0 bases, and 6 bases lay outside the gene matches. The CDR3 loop reads CASSESRTSGSSEQFF. CDR3 bases: TGCGCCAGCAGTGAGTCGAGGACTAGCGGGAGCAGCGAGCAGTTCTTC.

A note on this clone: It may be a read error: a sequence one base away is much more abundant. This sequence joins TRBV28 and TRBJ1-4; a weak D match, TRBD1 (5 bases). The CDR3 runs to 14 residues. The germline CDR1 and CDR2 sequences are MDHEN and SYDVKM. V was pared by 5 bases and J by 0 bases, with 7 bases between. CDR3 sequence: CASSAGTTNEKLFF. CDR3 sequence (DNA): TGTGCCAGCAGTGCAGGGACAACTAATGAAAAACTGTTTTTT.

The genes are TRBV7-6 and TRBJ1-4; a possible D gene is TRBD1 (6 bases). Germline assignment: CDR1 SGHVS and CDR2 FNYEAQ. V shed 1 base and J shed 3 bases, with 6 bases lying between them. CDR3 length: 14 amino acids. CDR3: CASSLGQANEKLFF. In DNA, the CDR3 is TGTGCCAGCAGCTTAGGACAGGCTAATGAAAAACTGTTTTTT.

The J gene is TRBJ1-1, the V gene TRBV6-5; no definite D call. This CDR3 region has 16 residues. Germline loops: CDR1 MNHEY, CDR2 SVGAGI. Trimming removed 0 bases at V and 6 bases at J, with 17 bases between. The CDR3 reads CASSYSRRAADAEAFF. The CDR3 DNA sequence: TGTGCCAGCAGTTACTCGAGGAGGGCGGCAGACGCTGAAGCTTTCTTT.

The chain couples TRBV5-1 to TRBJ2-1, with a tentative D call TRBD2 (6 bases). CDR1 SGHRS and CDR2 YFSETQ come from the germline V gene. The CDR3 consists of 14 residues. V was shortened by 0 bases and J by 4 bases, with 8 bases between the two germline ends. The CDR3 region is CASSLGGAYNEQFF. The CDR3 bases are TGCGCCAGCAGCTTGGGCGGGGCTTACAATGAGCAGTTCTTC.

The chain recombines TRBV5-1 with TRBJ1-3; 10 bases are shared with TRBD1. The junction had 12 bases not matched to a gene; V was cut back by 5 bases and J by 1 base. CDR1 and CDR2 (germline): SGHRS, YFSETQ. The CDR3 totals 18 residues. For the CDR3, the DNA is TGCGCCAGCAGAGCCGGGACAGGGGCGCTGAGTTCTGGAAACACCATATATTTT. This gives the protein CASRAGTGALSSGNTIYF.

The gene calls are TRBV6-5 and TRBJ1-2; 9 bases are a match to TRBD1. Germline-derived CDR1 and CDR2 are MNHEY and SVGAGI. V lost 10 bases to trimming and J lost 8 bases; unmatched junction nucleotides: 11. The CDR3 has 13 residues. Here the CDR3 reads CAIRDRDYEGYTF. In nucleotides, the CDR3 is TGTGCCATCCGGGACAGGGACTATGAAGGCTACACCTTC.

CDR3 region: CASSHGLTGRNEQFF. DNA for the CDR3: TGTGCCAGCAGCCACGGCCTGACAGGGCGGAATGAGCAGTTCTTC. The chain carries TRBV4-2 and TRBJ2-1, with 7 bases lining up with TRBD1. The CDR3 runs to 15 residues. Germline V gene lookup returns CDR1 LGHNA and CDR2 YNFKEQ. V dropped 3 bases and J dropped 7; count of bases not matched to a gene: 9.

The chain is built from TRBV15 and TRBJ1-1; 7 positions match TRBD1. With 5 bases clipped from V and 11 bases from J, the junction kept 14 bases outside the gene matches. CDR3 length: 14 residues. Germline V gene sequence: CDR1 LNHNV, CDR2 YYDKDF (reference sequence). The CDR3 protein is CATSPGTVRMMAFF. DNA of the CDR3: TGTGCCACCAGCCCCGGGACAGTGAGGATGATGGCTTTCTTT.

The chain joins TRBV7-9 to TRBJ1-4; possibly TRBD1 for D (5 bases). The CDR3 sequence is 15 residues long. Per the germline V gene, CDR1 is SEHNR and CDR2 is FQNEAQ (reference sequence). V shed 4 bases and J shed 8 bases, with 17 bases lying between them. The CDR3 here is CASSWGGGTLEKLFF. DNA for the CDR3: TGTGCCAGCAGCTGGGGGGGAGGGACTTTGGAAAAACTGTTTTTT.

The rearrangement joins TRBV11-2 to TRBJ2-3; D is uncertain. V was trimmed by 0 bases and J by 5 bases, leaving 6 bases between them. The CDR3 is 13 amino acids. The germline gives CDR1 SGHAT, CDR2 FQNNGV. The CDR3 reads CASSLDLGDTQYF. The CDR3 DNA reads as TGTGCCAGCAGCTTAGATCTAGGAGATACGCAGTATTTT. The entire variable domain, with the rest obtained from reference TRBV11-2 and TRBJ2-3, is as follows: EAGVAQSPRYKIIEKRQSVAFWCNPISGHATLYWYQQILGQGPKLLIQFQNNGVVDDSQLPKDRFSAERLKGVDSTLKIQPAKLEDSAVYLCASSLDLGDTQYFGPGTRLTVL.

The sample holds one count of this clone. The rearrangement joins TRBV7-9 to TRBJ2-2; 7 nucleotides match TRBD1. The CDR3 covers 14 residues. Unmatched junction bases numbered 3, after V lost 6 bases and J lost 2 bases. Germline V gene data show CDR1 as SEHNR and CDR2 as FQNEAQ (reference sequence). CDR3 in amino acids: CASSRDSNTGELFF. CDR3 nucleotide sequence: TGTGCCAGCAGTAGGGACAGTAACACCGGGGAGCTGTTTTTT.

The count of this clone is one. The chain has TRBV19 and TRBJ1-1, with D hard to call. This CDR3 is built from 15 residues. CDR1 is LNHDA and CDR2 is SQIVND in the germline V gene (reference sequence). Trimming shortened V by 4 bases and J by 7 bases, and 19 bases separated the two germline ends. The CDR3 DNA reads as TGTGCCAGTAGTACGCCCTCAGGCTCCCTATATGAAGCTTTCTTT. This encodes CASSTPSGSLYEAFF.

Comments on this clone: Other DNA sequences of this sample code for an identical CDR3. V is TRBV5-1 and J is TRBJ1-6, with 12 bases matching TRBD1. This CDR3 spans 14 amino acids. Germline values: CDR1 SGHRS, CDR2 YFSETQ. With V trimmed by 4 bases and J by 10 bases, 3 bases remained unmatched. CDR3 protein: CASSTGTGGSPLHF. DNA of the CDR3: TGCGCCAGCAGCACGGGGACAGGGGGCTCACCCCTCCACTTT.